This TCR beta chain was recovered during a study of human T cells and chemical hapten exposure (dated by TCRdb to the early 2020s). Notes on the research overall: For sensitization, 2% DPC in acetone was applied to a roughly 2 cm by roughly 2 cm area of upper inner arm skin. Weekly therapeutic DPC doses were additionally applied to the scalp of patients throughout the roughly 26-week study period. Patch testing on the upper back used Finn chambers containing 0.01% DPC, with scoring done after 6 days according to International Contact Dermatitis Research Group standards. Alopecia areata with under or over 50% scalp involvement, alopecia totalis and alopecia universalis were represented in the patient cohort, which was mostly female. Libraries were pooled for sequencing, and per-sample TCR yields varied mainly because of small differences in library volumes within the pool. Peripheral blood TCR repertoire changes were tracked in vivo in alopecia patients during primary and secondary sensitization to the hapten diphenylcyclopropenone (DPC). Blood samples were taken from patients before sensitization (week 0) and at 2, 6 and about 24 weeks after DPC sensitization. Blood for TCR sequencing was provided by twenty-nine alopecia patients at one to four time points (pre-sensitization, 2, 6 and 24 weeks).

The germline V gene encodes CDR1 SQVTM and CDR2 ANQGSEA. From the cysteine up to the phenylalanine, the CDR3 has a length of 12 residues. This entry keeps only the CDR3 DNA: 36 bases, framed from base 1. Deletion took 5 bases off V and 6 bases off J, with a span of 10 bases between the germline ends. The library was produced with RACE. The data were produced on a NextSeq 500. Library preparation attached unique molecular identifiers to individual cDNA molecules for quantitative, reproducible TCR counting. From each blood RNA sample, both TCR alpha and TCR beta chains were sequenced. Per the authors' processing: The median number of TCRs per sample was roughly 98,000, ranging from about 23,224 to 700,000. The Decombinator software suite was used to annotate V, J and CDR3 in the TCR reads. To make PS versus PT1 abundance plots, every sample was subsampled to the same number of TCRs (28,000). Expanded TCRs were defined as absent before sensitization and observed at least eight times at the 2-week time point. TCRdb cleaned the public reads at Q25 with fastp, built clones with MiXCR and kept in-frame beta chains. Rows with one shared CDR3 protein collapse into an entry with the most common genes and DNA. TCRdb's processing, not the authors', yielded these V and J calls. Across this sample there are approximately 57,000 distinct CDR3 sequences, with roughly a tenth seen only once. 9.6% of the sample goes to the ten largest clones.

In the case of this clonotype: Its antigen is not yet known. Per-base qualities were not stored, and no clone one base away is much larger.

Points the paper makes about the study in general: DPC sensitization did not change the number of TCRs with a frequency above 1 in 1000, and there was no evidence of changes in global repertoire structure. The number of PT1 expanded TCRs positively correlated with patch test score, significant at thresholds 8, 16 and 32 but not 4. Because every patient had alopecia, a presumed autoimmune disease, the patients' immune response might differ from that of healthy individuals. Significantly more large CDR3 similarity clusters were formed by expanded TCRs than by pre-sensitization or healthy control sets, consistent with antigen-driven responses. After repeated subsampling, the strength of the expansion versus patch-test correlation and the threshold at which it became significant changed.

The time point label corresponds to: pre-sensitization, week 0. Read against the paper, the sample's treatment or condition label means: therapeutic diphenylcyclopropenone sensitization with weekly scalp DPC. At each patch-test visit, blood was drawn before the patch test was applied. Patients were eligible if aged 18 to 70, diagnosed with alopecia and judged suitable for DPC therapy, and pregnant patients were excluded. Total RNA was isolated from unfractionated whole blood collected in Tempus Blood RNA tubes. Rearrangement joined TRBV29-1 to TRBJ2-2, with the D segment identity uncertain. This specimen was whole blood, taken in connection with sensitization to the hapten diphenylcyclopropenone (DPC). The clonotype originates from a man in his forties with alopecia areata. Some clones in this sample may be carry-over from other donors' samples. The nucleotide sequence is given as TGCAGCGTTTATAGACAACCCGGGGAGCTGTTTTTT. Its amino acids are CSVYRQPGELFF.